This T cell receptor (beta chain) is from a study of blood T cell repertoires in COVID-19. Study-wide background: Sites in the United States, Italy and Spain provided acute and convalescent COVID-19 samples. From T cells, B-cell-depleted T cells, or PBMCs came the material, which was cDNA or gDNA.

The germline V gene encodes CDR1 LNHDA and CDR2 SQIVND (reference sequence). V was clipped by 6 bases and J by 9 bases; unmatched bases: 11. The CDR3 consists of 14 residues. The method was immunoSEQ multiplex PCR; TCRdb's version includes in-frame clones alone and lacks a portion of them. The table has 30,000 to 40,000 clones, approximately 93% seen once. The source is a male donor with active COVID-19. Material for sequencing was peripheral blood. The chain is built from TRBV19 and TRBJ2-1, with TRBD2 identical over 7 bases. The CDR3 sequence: CASSLLAGVSEQFF. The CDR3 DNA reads TGTGCCAGTAGCCTCTTGGCGGGGGTTAGTGAGCAGTTCTTC.